This TCR beta chain was sequenced for a study of blood T cell repertoires in COVID-19. Study context: The United States, Italy and Spain were the sources of the acute and convalescent COVID-19 samples.

The germline gives CDR1 SGHKS, CDR2 YYEKEE (reference sequence). CDR3 length: 15 amino acids. V was pared by 4 bases and J by 0 bases, with 4 bases of the junction left unmatched. Per the study methods: Amplification of reference gene primers was used by the study to estimate nucleated cell counts. Some clones are missing from TCRdb's copy, which holds only in-frame ones; the method was immunoSEQ multiplex PCR. The D gene and trimming were derived from the DNA, and the V and J assignments and clone size from that table. The sample lists some 280,000 clones, around four fifths occurring once. Sequenced input: peripheral blood. The sequence came from a woman aged 45-60 years with active or convalescent COVID-19. The chain links TRBV5-5 to TRBJ1-5, with TRBD1 matching 7 bases. In DNA form, the CDR3 reads TGTGCCAGCAGCCCGGGACAGCTTAGCAATCAGCCCCAGCATTTT. This sequence encodes CASSPGQLSNQPQHF.